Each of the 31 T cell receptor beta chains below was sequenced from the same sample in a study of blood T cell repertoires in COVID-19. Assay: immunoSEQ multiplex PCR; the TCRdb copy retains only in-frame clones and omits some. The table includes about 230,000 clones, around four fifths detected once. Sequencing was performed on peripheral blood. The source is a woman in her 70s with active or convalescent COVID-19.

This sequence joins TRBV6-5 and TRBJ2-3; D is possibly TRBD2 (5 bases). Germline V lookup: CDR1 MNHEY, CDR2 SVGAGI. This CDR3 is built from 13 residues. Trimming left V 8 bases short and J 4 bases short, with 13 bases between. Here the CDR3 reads CASAEGPPDTQYF. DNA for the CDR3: TGTGCCAGCGCCGAGGGCCCTCCAGATACGCAGTATTTT.

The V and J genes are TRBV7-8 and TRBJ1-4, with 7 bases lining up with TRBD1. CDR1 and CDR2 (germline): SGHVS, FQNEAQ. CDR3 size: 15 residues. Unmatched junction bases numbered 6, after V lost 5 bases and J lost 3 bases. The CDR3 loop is CASSRGGQPNEKLFF. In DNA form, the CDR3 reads TGTGCCAGCAGCCGAGGGGGACAGCCTAATGAAAAACTGTTTTTT.

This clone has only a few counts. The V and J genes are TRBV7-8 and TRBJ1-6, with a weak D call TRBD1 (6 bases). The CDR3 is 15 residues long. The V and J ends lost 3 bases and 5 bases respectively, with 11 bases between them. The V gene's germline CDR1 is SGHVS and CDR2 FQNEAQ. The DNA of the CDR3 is TGTGCCAGCAGCTTTACAGGGCACGATAATTCACCCCTCCACTTT. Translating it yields CASSFTGHDNSPLHF. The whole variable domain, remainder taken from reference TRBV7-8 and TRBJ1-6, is GAGVSQSPRYKVAKRGQDVALRCDPISGHVSLFWYQQALGQGPEFLTYFQNEAQLDKSGLPSDRFFAERPEGSVSTLKIQRTQQEDSAVYLCASSFTGHDNSPLHFGNGTRLTVT.

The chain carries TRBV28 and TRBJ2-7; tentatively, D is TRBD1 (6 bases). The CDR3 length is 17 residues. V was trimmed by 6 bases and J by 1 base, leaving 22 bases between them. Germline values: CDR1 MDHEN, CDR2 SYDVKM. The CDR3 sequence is CASRRRLGGMGSYEQYF. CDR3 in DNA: TGTGCCAGCAGACGCAGATTAGGGGGTATGGGGTCCTACGAGCAGTACTTC.

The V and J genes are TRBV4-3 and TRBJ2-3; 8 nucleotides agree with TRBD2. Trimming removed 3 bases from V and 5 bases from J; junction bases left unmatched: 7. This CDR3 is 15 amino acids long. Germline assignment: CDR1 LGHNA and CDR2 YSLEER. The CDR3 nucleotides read TGCGCCAGCAGCCACGAACTAACTAGCGGAGATACGCAGTATTTT. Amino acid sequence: CASSHELTSGDTQYF.

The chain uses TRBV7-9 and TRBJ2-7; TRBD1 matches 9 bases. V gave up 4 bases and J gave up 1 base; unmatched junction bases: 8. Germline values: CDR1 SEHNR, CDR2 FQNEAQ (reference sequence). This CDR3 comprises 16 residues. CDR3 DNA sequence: TGTGCCAGCAGCTCGCGGACAGGGGTCCTTTCCTACGAGCAGTACTTC. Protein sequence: CASSSRTGVLSYEQYF.

CDR3 sequence reads: CASSHSGGADEQYF. CDR3 nucleotide sequence: TGTGCCAGCAGCCATAGCGGGGGGGCCGACGAGCAGTACTTC. This chain uses TRBV3-1 (or the pseudogene TRBV3-2) with TRBJ2-7; 11 bases map to TRBD2. The CDR3 has 14 amino acids. The germline CDR1 and CDR2 sequences are LGHDT and YNNKEL (reference sequence). The V and J ends lost 3 bases and 5 bases, in that order; junction bases with no gene match: 3.

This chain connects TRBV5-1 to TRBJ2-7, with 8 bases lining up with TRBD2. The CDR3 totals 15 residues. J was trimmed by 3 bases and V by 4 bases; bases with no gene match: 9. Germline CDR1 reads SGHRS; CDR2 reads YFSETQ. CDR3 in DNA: TGCGCCAGCAGCGCCGCGCCGGGACTAGGCTACGAGCAGTACTTC. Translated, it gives CASSAAPGLGYEQYF.

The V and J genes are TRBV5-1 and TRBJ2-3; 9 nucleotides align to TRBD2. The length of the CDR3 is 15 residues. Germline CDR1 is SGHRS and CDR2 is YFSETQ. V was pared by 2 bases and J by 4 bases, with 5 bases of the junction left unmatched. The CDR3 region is CASSFSGSGADTQYF. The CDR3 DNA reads TGCGCCAGCAGCTTTAGCGGGAGCGGGGCAGATACGCAGTATTTT.

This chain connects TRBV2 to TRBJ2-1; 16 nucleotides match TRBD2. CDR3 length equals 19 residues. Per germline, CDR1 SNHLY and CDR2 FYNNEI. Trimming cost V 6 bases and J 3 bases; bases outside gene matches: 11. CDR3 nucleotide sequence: TGTGCCAGCAGGGCCGGGACTAGCGGGGGGGCCGGTTACTACAATGAGCAGTTCTTC. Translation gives CASRAGTSGGAGYYNEQFF.

The CDR3 loop reads CASSFNYEQYF. The CDR3 nucleotides read TGCGCCAGCAGCTTCAACTACGAGCAGTACTTC. The chain uses TRBV5-1 and TRBJ2-7; D is ambiguous. The length of the CDR3 is 11 residues. Germline CDR1 and CDR2: SGHRS and YFSETQ. Trimming shortened V by 2 bases and J by 3 bases, and 3 bases separated the two germline ends.

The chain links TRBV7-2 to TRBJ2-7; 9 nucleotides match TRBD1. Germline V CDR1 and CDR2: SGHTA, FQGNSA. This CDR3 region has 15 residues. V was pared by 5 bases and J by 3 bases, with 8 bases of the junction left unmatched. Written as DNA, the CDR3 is TGTGCCAGCAGCCGTCTGGGACAGGGTGGCTACGAGCAGTACTTC. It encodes CASSRLGQGGYEQYF.

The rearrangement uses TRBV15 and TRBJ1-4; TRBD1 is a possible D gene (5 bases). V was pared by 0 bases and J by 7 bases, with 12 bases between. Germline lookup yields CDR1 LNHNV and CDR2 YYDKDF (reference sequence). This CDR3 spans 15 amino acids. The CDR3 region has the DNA TGTGCCACCAGCAGAGAGCCTCAAAGGGGTGAAAAACTGTTTTTT. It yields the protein CATSREPQRGEKLFF.

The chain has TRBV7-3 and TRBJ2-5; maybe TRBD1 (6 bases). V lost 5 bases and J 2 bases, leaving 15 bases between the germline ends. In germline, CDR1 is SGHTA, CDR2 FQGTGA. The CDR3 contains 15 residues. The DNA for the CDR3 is TGTGCCAGCAGCCTCTTCGGGACACTGCAAGAGACCCAGTACTTC. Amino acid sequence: CASSLFGTLQETQYF.

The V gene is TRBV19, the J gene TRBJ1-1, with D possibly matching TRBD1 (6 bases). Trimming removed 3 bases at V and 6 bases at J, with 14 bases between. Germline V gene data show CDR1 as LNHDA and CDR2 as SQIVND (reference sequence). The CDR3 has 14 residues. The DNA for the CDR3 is TGTGCCAGTAGTATCAACAGGGTGGAGGCTGAAGCTTTCTTT. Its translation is CASSINRVEAEAFF.

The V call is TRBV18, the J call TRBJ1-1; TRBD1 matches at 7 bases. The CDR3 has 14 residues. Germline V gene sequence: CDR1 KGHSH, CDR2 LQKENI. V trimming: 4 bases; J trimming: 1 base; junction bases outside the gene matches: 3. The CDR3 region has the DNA TGTGCCAGCTCACGGACAGGCCGGAACACTGAAGCTTTCTTT. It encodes CASSRTGRNTEAFF.

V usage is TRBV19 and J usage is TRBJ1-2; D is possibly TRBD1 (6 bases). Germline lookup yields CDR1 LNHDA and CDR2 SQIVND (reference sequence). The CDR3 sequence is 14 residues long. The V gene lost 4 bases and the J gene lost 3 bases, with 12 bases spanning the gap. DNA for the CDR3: TGTGCCAGTAGTACTGACAGGACTTACTATGGCTACACCTTC. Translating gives CASSTDRTYYGYTF.

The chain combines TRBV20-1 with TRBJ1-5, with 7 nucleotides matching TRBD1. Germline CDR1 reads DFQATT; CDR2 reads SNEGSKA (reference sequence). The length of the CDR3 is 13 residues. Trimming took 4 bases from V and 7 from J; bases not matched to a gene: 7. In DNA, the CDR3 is TGCAGTGCTATTGACAGGGTAGGGCAGCCCCAGCATTTT. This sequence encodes CSAIDRVGQPQHF.

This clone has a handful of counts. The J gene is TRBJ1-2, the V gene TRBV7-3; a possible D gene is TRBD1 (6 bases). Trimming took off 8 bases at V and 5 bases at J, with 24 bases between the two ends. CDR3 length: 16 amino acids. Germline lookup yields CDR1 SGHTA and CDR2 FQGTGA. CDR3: CASPENPHREQYGYTF. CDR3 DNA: TGTGCCAGCCCGGAGAACCCCCACAGGGAGCAGTATGGCTACACCTTC.

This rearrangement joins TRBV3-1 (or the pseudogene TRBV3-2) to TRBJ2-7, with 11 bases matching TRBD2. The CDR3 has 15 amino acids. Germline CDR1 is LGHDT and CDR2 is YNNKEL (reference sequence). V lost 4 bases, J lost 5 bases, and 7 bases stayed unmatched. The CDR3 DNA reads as TGTGCCAGCAGCCCTGTAACTAGCGGGAGCGACGAGCAGTACTTC. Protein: CASSPVTSGSDEQYF.

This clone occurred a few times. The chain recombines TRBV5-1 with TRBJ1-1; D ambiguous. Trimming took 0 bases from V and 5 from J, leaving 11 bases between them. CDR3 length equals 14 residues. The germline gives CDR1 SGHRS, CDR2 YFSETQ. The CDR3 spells CASSLGAELTEAFF. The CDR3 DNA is TGCGCCAGCAGCTTGGGCGCGGAACTTACTGAAGCTTTCTTT.

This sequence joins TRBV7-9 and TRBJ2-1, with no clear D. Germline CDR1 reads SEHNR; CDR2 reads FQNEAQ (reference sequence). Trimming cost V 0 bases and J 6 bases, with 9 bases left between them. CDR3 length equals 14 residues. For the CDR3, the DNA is TGTGCCAGCAGCTTAGCGCAGGCGCGCAATGAGCAGTTCTTC. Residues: CASSLAQARNEQFF.

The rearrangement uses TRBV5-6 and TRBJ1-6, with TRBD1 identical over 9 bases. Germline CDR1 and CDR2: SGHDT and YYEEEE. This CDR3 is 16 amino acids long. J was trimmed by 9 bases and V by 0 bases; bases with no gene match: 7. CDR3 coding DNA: TGTGCCAGCAGCTTGGGTCCCGGACAGGGGTCTTCACCCCTCCACTTT. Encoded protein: CASSLGPGQGSSPLHF.

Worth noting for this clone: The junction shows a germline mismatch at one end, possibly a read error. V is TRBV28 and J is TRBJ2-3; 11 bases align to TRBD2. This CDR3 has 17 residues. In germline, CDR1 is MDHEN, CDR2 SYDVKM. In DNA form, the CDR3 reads TGTGCCGGCAGAGCTAGCGGGAGGAGGGGACACACAGATACGCAGTATTTT. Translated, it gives CAGRASGRRGHTDTQYF. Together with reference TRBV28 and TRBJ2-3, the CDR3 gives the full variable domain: DVKVTQSSRYLVKRTGEKVFLECVQDMDHENMFWYRQDPGLGLRLIYFSYDVKMKEKGDIPEGYSVSREKKERFSLILESASTNQTSMYLCAGRASGRRGHTDTQYFGPGTRLTVL.

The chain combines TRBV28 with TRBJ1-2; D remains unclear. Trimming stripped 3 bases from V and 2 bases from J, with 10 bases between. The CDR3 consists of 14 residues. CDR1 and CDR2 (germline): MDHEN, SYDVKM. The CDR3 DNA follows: TGTGCCAGCAGTTTTTCAGCGGCCAACTATGGCTACACCTTC. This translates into CASSFSAANYGYTF.

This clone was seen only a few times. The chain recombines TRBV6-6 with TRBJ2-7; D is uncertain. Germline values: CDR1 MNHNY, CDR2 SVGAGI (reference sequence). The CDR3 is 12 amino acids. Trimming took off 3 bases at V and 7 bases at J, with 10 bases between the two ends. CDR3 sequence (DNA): TGTGCCAGCAGTTATCTAGATTCTGAGCAGTACTTC. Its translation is CASSYLDSEQYF.

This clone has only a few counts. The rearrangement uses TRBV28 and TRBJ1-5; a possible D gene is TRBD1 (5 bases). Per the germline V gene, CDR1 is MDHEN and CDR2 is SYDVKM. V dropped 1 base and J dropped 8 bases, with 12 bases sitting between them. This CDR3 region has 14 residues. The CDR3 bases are TGTGCCAGCAGTTTATATTCAGGGAGGGAGCCCCAGCATTTT. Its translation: CASSLYSGREPQHF.

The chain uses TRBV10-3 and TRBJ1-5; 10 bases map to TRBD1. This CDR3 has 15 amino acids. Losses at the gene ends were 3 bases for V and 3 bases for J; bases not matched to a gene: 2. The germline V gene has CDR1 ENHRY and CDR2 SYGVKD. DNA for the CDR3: TGTGCCATCAGTGAAGGACAGGGGGTCAATCAGCCCCAGCATTTT. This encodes CAISEGQGVNQPQHF.

In DNA, the CDR3 is TGTGCCAGCAGCCGTACTAGCGGTGGGGACCGGGAGCTGTTTTTT. It is translated as CASSRTSGGDRELFF. The rearrangement joins TRBV7-9 to TRBJ2-2, with 8 bases lining up with TRBD2. V lost 5 bases to trimming and J lost 9 bases; unmatched junction nucleotides: 11. This CDR3 region has 15 residues. CDR1 is SEHNR and CDR2 is FQNEAQ in the germline V gene (reference sequence).

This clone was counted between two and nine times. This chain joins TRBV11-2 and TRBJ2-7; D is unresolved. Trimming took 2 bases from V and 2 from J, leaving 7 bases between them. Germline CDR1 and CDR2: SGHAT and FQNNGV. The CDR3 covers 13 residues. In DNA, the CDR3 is TGTGCCAGCAGCTTAACACACACCTACGAGCAGTACTTC. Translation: CASSLTHTYEQYF.

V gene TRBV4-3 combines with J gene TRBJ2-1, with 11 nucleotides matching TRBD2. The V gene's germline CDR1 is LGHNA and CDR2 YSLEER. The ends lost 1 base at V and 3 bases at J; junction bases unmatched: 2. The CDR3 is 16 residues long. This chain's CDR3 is CASSQASGGFYNEQFF. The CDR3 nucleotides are TGCGCCAGCAGCCAAGCTAGCGGGGGGTTCTACAATGAGCAGTTCTTC.